The 8 T cell receptor beta chains presented below share a single source sample, sequenced in a study of cytomegalovirus exposure and HLA in healthy donors. Sequenced by immunoSEQ multiplex PCR; TCRdb stores in-frame clones only, minus some. The top ten hold approximately 3.1% of the sample, which has some 260,000 clones, 80% to 95% seen once. The specimen sequenced was PBMCs. These receptors came from a woman aged 25 to 39 in good health and CMV-seronegative.

The V call is TRBV25-1, the J call TRBJ2-5; 12 nucleotides line up with TRBD2. J gave up 5 bases and V 6 bases, and 10 bases lay outside the gene matches. The CDR3 consists of 16 residues. Germline V gives CDR1 MGHDK, CDR2 SYGVNS. The CDR3 region has the DNA TGTGCCAGCAGGACCTTTGGACTAGCGGGACAGGAGACCCAGTACTTC. Residues: CASRTFGLAGQETQYF.

The chain recombines TRBV4-3 with TRBJ2-3; tentatively, D is TRBD2 (7 bases). The V end was cut by 1 base, the J end by 0 bases, with 14 bases between. The CDR3 length is 17 residues. Germline V CDR1 and CDR2: LGHNA, YSLEER. CDR3 coding DNA: TGCGCCAGCAGCCAAGGCAGGGGAGGGTCTAGCACAGATACGCAGTATTTT. Translated: CASSQGRGGSSTDTQYF.

J is TRBJ2-1 and V is TRBV6-1; 9 bases are a match to TRBD2. CDR1 is MNHNS, CDR2 SASEGT, per germline. Trimming at V came to 7 bases and at J to 5 bases, leaving 3 bases not matched to a gene. The CDR3 runs 13 residues. In nucleotides, the CDR3 is TGTGCCAGCAAGACTAGCGGAAACAATGAGCAGTTCTTC. The encoded protein is CASKTSGNNEQFF.

The V gene is TRBV7-9, the J gene TRBJ1-1, with D unclear. This CDR3 is built from 12 residues. With 1 base removed from V and 8 bases from J, the gap between germline ends came to 8 bases. Germline lookup yields CDR1 SEHNR and CDR2 FQNEAQ (reference sequence). CDR3 protein: CASSLEELEAFF. In nucleotides, the CDR3 is TGTGCCAGCAGCTTAGAGGAGCTCGAAGCTTTCTTT.

The chain couples TRBV11-2 to TRBJ2-7; D may be TRBD1 or TRBD2 (5 bases each). Germline CDR1 is SGHAT and CDR2 is FQNNGV. Trimming stripped 1 base from V and 3 bases from J, with 10 bases between. The CDR3 is 14 amino acids. DNA of the CDR3: TGTGCCAGCAGCTTAGGGGGCGGAGGCTACGAGCAGTACTTC. Its protein product is CASSLGGGGYEQYF.

In this sample, this clone turned up a few times. Here the CDR3 reads CASSAGGTNYGYTF. Written as DNA, the CDR3 is TGTGCCAGCAGCGCCGGGGGGACTAACTATGGCTACACCTTC. V is TRBV7-9 and J is TRBJ1-2; D possibly corresponds to TRBD1 (5 bases). V was pared by 5 bases and J by 0 bases, with 10 bases between. This CDR3 spans 14 amino acids. Looked up from germline, CDR1 is SEHNR and CDR2 is FQNEAQ (reference sequence).

The genes are TRBV7-3 and TRBJ1-1; D is unresolved. The germline V gene has CDR1 SGHTA and CDR2 FQGTGA. This CDR3 is 14 amino acids long. V was clipped by 5 bases and J by 1 base, with 11 bases between them. The CDR3 is CASSPSPGNTEAFF. The CDR3 coding sequence is TGTGCCAGCAGCCCCTCGCCGGGGAACACTGAAGCTTTCTTT.

V and J are TRBV4-3 and TRBJ2-7, with D uncertain. This CDR3 spans 12 amino acids. The germline CDR1 and CDR2 sequences are LGHNA and YSLEER. V lost 0 bases, J lost 7 bases, and 7 bases lay in between. The CDR3 protein is CASSQDLGEQYF. CDR3 coding DNA: TGCGCCAGCAGCCAAGATCTGGGGGAGCAGTACTTC.